The source of this T cell receptor (beta chain) is a study of beta chain features in type 1 diabetes. Reverse transcribing all isolated RNA meant expressed TCRB transcripts were sequenced. Repertoires were generated with immunoSEQ multiplex PCR, while TCRdb's copy carries only in-frame clones and drops some. The sample contains nearly 350,000 clones, around 7.6% of which appear only once. Germline V gene sequence: CDR1 MDHEN, CDR2 SYDVKM. This CDR3 is 14 amino acids long. Unmatched junction bases numbered 8, after V lost 6 bases and J lost 6 bases. The clonotype originates from a woman younger than 30 in good health. The V call is TRBV28, the J call TRBJ1-5, with 7 bases fitting TRBD1. Sequenced material: central memory CD4+ T cells from blood. The CDR3 nucleotides are TGTGCCAGCAGGAACACAGGGGAGAGTCAGCCCCAGCATTTT. Protein: CASRNTGESQPQHF.